This T cell receptor (beta chain) came from a study of CXCR3-negative and CXCR3-positive naive CD8 T cells. Study background: The total count of TRB reads reached around 130 million, and each library contributed about 1.5 +/- 0.3 million.

The CDR3 runs to 20 residues. Looked up from germline, CDR1 is SGHDN and CDR2 is FVKESK. Notes on this clonotype: What it binds is unknown.

Through 5' RACE with UMI labels, the TRB cDNA libraries were prepared. From the 5' RACE reads, TCRdb lists one entry per CDR3 protein and no DNA. This specimen shows 130,000 to 150,000 distinct CDR3 sequences; the ten leading clones hold roughly 0.27%. Study-wide results and caveats: CXCR3-positive naive cells had more hydrophobic TRB CDR3s than CXCR3-negative naive cells.

Naive CD8+ T cells showed a CD45RO-CCR7+CD27+CD95- phenotype. The gene calls are TRBV14 and TRBJ2-7; TCRdb outputs TRBD2, but without DNA this stays unchecked. This receptor was taken from a human donor in good health. Some clones in this sample may be carry-over from other donors' samples. The sequenced sample was naive CXCR3+ CD8+ T cells from blood. The subset denotes: CD45RO-CCR7+CD27+CD95- naive CD8+ T cells expressing CXCR3 (TNR3+). CDR3 sequence: CASSPPAPLAGGQFSYEQYF.